A selection of T cell receptor beta chains follows, all from one sample in a study of T-cell reconstitution after alpha-beta-depleted transplantation in children. TCRdb analysed the PCR reads with MiXCR anew, one entry per CDR3 protein. The repertoire holds 450,000 to 600,000 distinct CDR3 sequences, with 10% as singletons. Material: PBMCs, obtained before TCRalphabeta/CD19-depleted stem cell transplant. Receptors originate from a child under 10 years old with inherited bone marrow failure, due to receive a stem cell transplant. Each CDR3 is given with its conserved first and last residue. Each record gives: CDR3 protein, CDR3 DNA, V gene, clone size, J gene, D gene. The D gene is left open where the match is weak. Rows give clone size only sometimes, using once, few, many, or a class for an expanded clone.

CDR3aa: CASSAGTRYAHEQYF
CDR3nt: TGTGCCAGCAGTGCCGGGACTCGCTACGCCCACGAGCAGTACTTC
v_gene: TRBV27
abundance: many
j_gene: TRBJ2-7
d_gene: NA

CDR3aa: CASSVEGNPDTQYF
CDR3nt: TGTGCCAGCAGCGTAGAAGGGAACCCAGATACGCAGTATTTT
v_gene: TRBV9
abundance: many
j_gene: TRBJ2-3
d_gene: NA

CDR3aa: CASNADSVLGTQYF
CDR3nt: TGTGCCAGCAACGCGGACTCGGTTTTAGGGACCCAGTACTTC
v_gene: TRBV21-1
abundance: many
j_gene: TRBJ2-5
d_gene: NA

CDR3aa: CSADLPPSGEQFF
CDR3nt: TGCAGTGCCGACCTGCCCCCGAGCGGCGAGCAGTTCTTC
v_gene: TRBV20-1
abundance: many
j_gene: TRBJ2-1
d_gene: NA

CDR3aa: CASSLGISSYEQYF
CDR3nt: TGTGCCAGCAGCTTGGGCATCAGCTCCTACGAGCAGTACTTC
v_gene: TRBV7-2
abundance: many
j_gene: TRBJ2-7
d_gene: NA

CDR3aa: CSVWGDQETQYF
CDR3nt: TGCAGCGTCTGGGGGGACCAAGAGACCCAGTACTTC
v_gene: TRBV29-1
abundance: NA
j_gene: TRBJ2-5
d_gene: NA

CDR3aa: CASSQAAAARGPNEQYF
CDR3nt: TGCGCCAGCAGCCAAGCAGCGGCAGCCCGGGGGCCGAACGAGCAGTACTTC
v_gene: TRBV4-1
abundance: NA
j_gene: TRBJ2-7
d_gene: NA

CDR3aa: CASTTDRADEANTGELFF
CDR3nt: TGTGCCAGCACCACGGACAGGGCCGACGAAGCGAACACCGGGGAGCTGTTTTTT
v_gene: TRBV11-1
abundance: NA
j_gene: TRBJ2-2
d_gene: TRBD1

CDR3aa: CASSPPLDEQYF
CDR3nt: TGTGCCAGCAGCCCGCCCCTTGACGAGCAGTACTTC
v_gene: TRBV12-3/TRBV12-4
abundance: many
j_gene: TRBJ2-7
d_gene: NA

CDR3aa: CASSQDPSRGDIQYF
CDR3nt: TGCGCCAGCAGCCAAGATCCCTCCAGGGGAGACATTCAGTACTTC
v_gene: TRBV4-3
abundance: many
j_gene: TRBJ2-4
d_gene: NA

CDR3aa: CASSLGQGANSPLHF
CDR3nt: TGTGCCAGCAGCTTAGGTCAGGGGGCGAATTCACCCCTCCACTTT
v_gene: TRBV7-2
abundance: many
j_gene: TRBJ1-6
d_gene: TRBD1

CDR3aa: CASSLFQGSQPQHF
CDR3nt: TGTGCCAGCAGTTTATTCCAGGGAAGTCAGCCCCAGCATTTT
v_gene: TRBV27
abundance: many
j_gene: TRBJ1-5
d_gene: NA

CDR3aa: CASSPGQRENQEAFF
CDR3nt: TGTGCCAGCAGCCCGGGACAGAGAGAGAATCAGGAAGCTTTCTTT
v_gene: TRBV7-9
abundance: many
j_gene: TRBJ1-1
d_gene: TRBD1

CDR3aa: CASSHQRARTDTQYF
CDR3nt: TGCGCCAGCAGCCACCAGCGGGCCCGCACAGATACGCAGTATTTT
v_gene: TRBV4-3
abundance: few
j_gene: TRBJ2-3
d_gene: NA

CDR3aa: CASSLRGGGGVQPQHF
CDR3nt: TGTGCCAGCAGCCTAAGGGGGGGAGGGGGCGTTCAGCCCCAGCATTTT
v_gene: TRBV7-2
abundance: NA
j_gene: TRBJ1-5
d_gene: TRBD1

CDR3aa: CASRQPGLAGADTQYF
CDR3nt: TGCGCCAGCAGACAACCGGGACTAGCGGGAGCCGATACGCAGTATTTT
v_gene: TRBV4-1
abundance: many
j_gene: TRBJ2-3
d_gene: TRBD2

CDR3aa: CASTYDPRRNYGYTF
CDR3nt: TGCGCCAGCACCTATGACCCGAGACGAAACTATGGCTACACCTTC
v_gene: TRBV5-1
abundance: many
j_gene: TRBJ1-2
d_gene: NA

CDR3aa: CASSPSSNEQYF
CDR3nt: TGTGCCAGCAGCCCATCTTCCAACGAGCAGTACTTC
v_gene: TRBV7-8
abundance: many
j_gene: TRBJ2-7
d_gene: NA

CDR3aa: CASSPSGIHSPLHF
CDR3nt: TGTGCCAGCAGTCCCTCAGGGATTCATTCACCCCTCCACTTT
v_gene: TRBV28
abundance: few
j_gene: TRBJ1-6
d_gene: NA

CDR3aa: CSVARTGWEKLFF
CDR3nt: TGCAGCGTCGCAAGGACAGGTTGGGAAAAACTGTTTTTT
v_gene: TRBV29-1
abundance: many
j_gene: TRBJ1-4
d_gene: TRBD1

CDR3aa: CASSGLAGDEETQYF
CDR3nt: TGCGCCAGCAGCGGACTAGCGGGAGATGAGGAGACCCAGTACTTC
v_gene: TRBV5-1
abundance: NA
j_gene: TRBJ2-5
d_gene: TRBD2

CDR3aa: CASSPIMGWVNEQFF
CDR3nt: TGTGCCAGCAGCCCCATTATGGGGTGGGTAAATGAGCAGTTCTTC
v_gene: TRBV7-2
abundance: few
j_gene: TRBJ2-1
d_gene: NA

CDR3aa: CASSLGGWADTQYF
CDR3nt: TGTGCCAGCAGTTTAGGGGGATGGGCAGATACGCAGTATTTT
v_gene: TRBV12-3/TRBV12-4
abundance: many
j_gene: TRBJ2-3
d_gene: NA

CDR3aa: CATSAEGVVQPQHF
CDR3nt: TGTGCCACCAGTGCAGAGGGGGTGGTTCAGCCCCAGCATTTT
v_gene: TRBV24-1
abundance: NA
j_gene: TRBJ1-5
d_gene: NA

CDR3aa: CASSLTSQAAIYTQYF
CDR3nt: TGTGCCAGCAGCTTGACGTCCCAAGCCGCGATATATACGCAGTATTTT
v_gene: TRBV5-6
abundance: NA
j_gene: TRBJ2-3
d_gene: NA